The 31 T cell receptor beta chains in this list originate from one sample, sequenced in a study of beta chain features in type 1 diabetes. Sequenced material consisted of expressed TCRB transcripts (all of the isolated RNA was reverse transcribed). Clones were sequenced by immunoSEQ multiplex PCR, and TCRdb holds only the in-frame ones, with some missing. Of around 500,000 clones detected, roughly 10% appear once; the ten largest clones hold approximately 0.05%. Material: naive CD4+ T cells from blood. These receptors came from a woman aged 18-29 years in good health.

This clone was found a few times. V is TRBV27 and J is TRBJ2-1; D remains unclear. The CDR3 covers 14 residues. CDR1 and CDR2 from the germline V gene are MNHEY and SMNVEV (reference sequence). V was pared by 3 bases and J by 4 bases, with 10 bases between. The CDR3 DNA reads TGTGCCAGCAGTTTCGCTTCGCGATACAATGAGCAGTTCTTC. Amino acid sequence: CASSFASRYNEQFF.

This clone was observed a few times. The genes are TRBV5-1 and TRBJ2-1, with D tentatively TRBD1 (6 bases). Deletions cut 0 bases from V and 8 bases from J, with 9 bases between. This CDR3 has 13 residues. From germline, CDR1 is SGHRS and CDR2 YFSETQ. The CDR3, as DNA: TGCGCCAGCAGCTTGGAAGCAGGGGATGAGCAGTTCTTC. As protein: CASSLEAGDEQFF.

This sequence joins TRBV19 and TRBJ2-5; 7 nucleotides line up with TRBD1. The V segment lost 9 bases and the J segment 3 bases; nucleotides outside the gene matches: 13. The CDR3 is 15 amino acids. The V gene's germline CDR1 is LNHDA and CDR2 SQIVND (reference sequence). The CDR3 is CASSSSGTEEETQYF. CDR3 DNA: TGTGCCAGCTCTTCCTCCGGGACAGAGGAAGAGACCCAGTACTTC.

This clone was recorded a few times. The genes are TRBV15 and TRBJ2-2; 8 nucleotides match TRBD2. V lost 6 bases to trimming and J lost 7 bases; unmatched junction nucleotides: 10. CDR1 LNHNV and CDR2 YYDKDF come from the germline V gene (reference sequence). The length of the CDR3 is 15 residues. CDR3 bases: TGTGCCACCAGTCCCCTTACTAGCGGATACGGGGAGCTGTTTTTT. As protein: CATSPLTSGYGELFF.

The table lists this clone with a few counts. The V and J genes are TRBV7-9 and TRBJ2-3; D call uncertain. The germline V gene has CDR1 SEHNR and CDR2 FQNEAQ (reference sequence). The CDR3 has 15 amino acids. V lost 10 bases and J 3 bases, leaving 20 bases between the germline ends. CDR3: CATTRSPGMTDTQYF. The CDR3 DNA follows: TGTGCCACCACTCGAAGCCCTGGAATGACAGATACGCAGTATTTT.

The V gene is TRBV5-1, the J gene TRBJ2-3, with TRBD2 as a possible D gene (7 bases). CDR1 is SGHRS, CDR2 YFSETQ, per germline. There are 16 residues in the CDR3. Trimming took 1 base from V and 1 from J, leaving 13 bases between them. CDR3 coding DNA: TGCGCCAGCAGCTTGACACAGGGAGGGGGCACAGATACGCAGTATTTT. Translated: CASSLTQGGGTDTQYF. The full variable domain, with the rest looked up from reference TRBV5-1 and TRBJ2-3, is KAGVTQTPRYLIKTRGQQVTLSCSPISGHRSVSWYQQTPGQGLQFLFEYFSETQRNKGNFPGRFSGRQFSNSRSEMNVSTLELGDSALYLCASSLTQGGGTDTQYFGPGTRLTVL.

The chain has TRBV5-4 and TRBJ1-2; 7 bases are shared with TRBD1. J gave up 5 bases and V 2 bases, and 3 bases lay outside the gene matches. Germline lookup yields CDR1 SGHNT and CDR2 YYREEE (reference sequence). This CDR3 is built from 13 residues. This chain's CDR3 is CASSFDRDYGYTF. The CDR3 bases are TGTGCCAGCAGCTTTGACAGGGATTATGGCTACACCTTC.

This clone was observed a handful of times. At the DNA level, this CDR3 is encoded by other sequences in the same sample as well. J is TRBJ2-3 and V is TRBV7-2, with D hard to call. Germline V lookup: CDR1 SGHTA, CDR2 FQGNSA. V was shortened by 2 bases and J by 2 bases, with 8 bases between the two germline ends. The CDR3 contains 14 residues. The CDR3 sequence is CASSLRALTDTQYF. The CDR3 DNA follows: TGTGCCAGCAGCTTAAGGGCACTCACAGATACGCAGTATTTT.

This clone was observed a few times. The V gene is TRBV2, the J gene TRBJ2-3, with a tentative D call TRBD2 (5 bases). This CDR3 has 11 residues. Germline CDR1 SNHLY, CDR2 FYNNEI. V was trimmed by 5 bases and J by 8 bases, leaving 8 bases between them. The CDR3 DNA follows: TGTGCCAGCAGTCCCGCGGGTACGCAGTATTTT. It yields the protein CASSPAGTQYF.

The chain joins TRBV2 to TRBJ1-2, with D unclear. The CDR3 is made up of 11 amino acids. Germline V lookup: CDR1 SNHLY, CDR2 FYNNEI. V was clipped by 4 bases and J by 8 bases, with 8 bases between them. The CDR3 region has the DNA TGTGCCAGCAGTGGGGCGGGAGGCTACACCTTC. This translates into CASSGAGGYTF.

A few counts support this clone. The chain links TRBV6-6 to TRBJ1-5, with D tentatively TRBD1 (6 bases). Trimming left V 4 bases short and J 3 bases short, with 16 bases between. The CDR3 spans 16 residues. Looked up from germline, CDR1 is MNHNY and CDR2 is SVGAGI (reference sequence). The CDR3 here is CASSSPPGGHNQPQHF. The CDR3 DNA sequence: TGTGCCAGCAGTTCCCCACCGGGGGGGCACAATCAGCCCCAGCATTTT.

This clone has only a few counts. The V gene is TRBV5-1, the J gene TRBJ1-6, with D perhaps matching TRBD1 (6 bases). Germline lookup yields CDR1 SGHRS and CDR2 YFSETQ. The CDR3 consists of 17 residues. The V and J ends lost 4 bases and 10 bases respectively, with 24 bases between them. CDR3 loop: CASSAGTLRGRRSPLHF. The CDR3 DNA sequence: TGCGCCAGCAGCGCCGGGACATTGAGGGGGAGAAGGTCACCCCTCCACTTT.

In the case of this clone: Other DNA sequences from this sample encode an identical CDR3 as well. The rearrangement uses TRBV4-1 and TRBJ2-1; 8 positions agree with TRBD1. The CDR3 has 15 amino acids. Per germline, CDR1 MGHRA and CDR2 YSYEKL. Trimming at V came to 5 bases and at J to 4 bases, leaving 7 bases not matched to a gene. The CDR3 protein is CASSALGQGYNEQFF. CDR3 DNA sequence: TGCGCCAGCAGCGCTTTAGGACAGGGTTACAATGAGCAGTTCTTC.

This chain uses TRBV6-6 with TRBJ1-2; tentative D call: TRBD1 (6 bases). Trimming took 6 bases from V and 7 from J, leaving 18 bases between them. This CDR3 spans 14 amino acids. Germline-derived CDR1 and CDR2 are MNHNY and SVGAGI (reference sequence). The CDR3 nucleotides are TGTGCCAGCAGCTCCCTTGGGGGGCTCGGTGGCTACACCTTC. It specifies CASSSLGGLGGYTF.

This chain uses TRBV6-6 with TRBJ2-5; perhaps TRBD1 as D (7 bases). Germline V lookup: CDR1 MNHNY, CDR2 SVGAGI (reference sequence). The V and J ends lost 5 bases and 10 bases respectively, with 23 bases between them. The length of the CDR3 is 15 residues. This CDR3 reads CASSGRLNLRGDQYF. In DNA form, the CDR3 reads TGTGCCAGCAGTGGCCGACTGAACCTCAGGGGGGACCAGTACTTC.

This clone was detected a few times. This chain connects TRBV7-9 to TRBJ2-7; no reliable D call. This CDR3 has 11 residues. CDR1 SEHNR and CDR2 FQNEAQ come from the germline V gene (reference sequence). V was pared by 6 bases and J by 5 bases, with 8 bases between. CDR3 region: CASSSGDEQYV. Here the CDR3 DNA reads TGTGCCAGCAGTTCTGGGGACGAGCAGTACGTC.

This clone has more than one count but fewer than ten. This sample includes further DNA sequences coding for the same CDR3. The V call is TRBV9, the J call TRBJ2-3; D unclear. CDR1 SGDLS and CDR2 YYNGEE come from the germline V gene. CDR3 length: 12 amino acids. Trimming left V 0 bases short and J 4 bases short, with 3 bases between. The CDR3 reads CASSVGSDTQYF. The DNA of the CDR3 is TGTGCCAGCAGCGTAGGGTCAGATACGCAGTATTTT.

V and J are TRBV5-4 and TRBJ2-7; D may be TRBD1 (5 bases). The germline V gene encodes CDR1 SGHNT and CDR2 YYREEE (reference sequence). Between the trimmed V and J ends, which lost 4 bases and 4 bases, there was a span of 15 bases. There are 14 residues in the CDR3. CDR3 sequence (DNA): TGTGCCAGCAGCCCGACCAAGGGGATTTACGAGCAGTACTTC. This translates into CASSPTKGIYEQYF.

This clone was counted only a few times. This chain's CDR3 is CSATGQNNEKLFF. Here the CDR3 DNA reads TGCAGCGCCACGGGACAGAATAATGAAAAACTGTTTTTT. The J gene is TRBJ1-4, the V gene TRBV29-1; 7 nucleotides agree with TRBD1. The junction had 6 bases not matched to a gene; V was cut back by 7 bases and J by 4 bases. The CDR3 length is 13 residues. CDR1 SQVTM and CDR2 ANQGSEA come from the germline V gene.

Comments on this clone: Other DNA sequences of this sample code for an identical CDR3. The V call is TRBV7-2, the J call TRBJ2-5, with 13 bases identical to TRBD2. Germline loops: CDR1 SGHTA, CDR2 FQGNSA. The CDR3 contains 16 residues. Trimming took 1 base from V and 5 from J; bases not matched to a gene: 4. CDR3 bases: TGTGCCAGCAGCTTAGGAGGACTAGCGGGAGCGGAGACCCAGTACTTC. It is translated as CASSLGGLAGAETQYF.

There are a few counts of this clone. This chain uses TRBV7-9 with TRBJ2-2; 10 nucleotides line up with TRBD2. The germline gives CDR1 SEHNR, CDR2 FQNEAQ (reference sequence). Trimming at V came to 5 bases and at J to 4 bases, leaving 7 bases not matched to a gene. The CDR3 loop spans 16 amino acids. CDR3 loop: CASSTTSGKVTGELFF. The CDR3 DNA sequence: TGTGCCAGCAGCACTACTAGCGGGAAGGTCACCGGGGAGCTGTTTTTT.

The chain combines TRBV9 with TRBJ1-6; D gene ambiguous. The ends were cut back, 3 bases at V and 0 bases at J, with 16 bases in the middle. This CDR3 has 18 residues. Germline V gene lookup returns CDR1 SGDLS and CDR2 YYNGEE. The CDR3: CASSGDGRRSSYNSPLHF. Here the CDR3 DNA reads TGTGCCAGCAGCGGAGACGGACGCCGGAGCTCCTATAATTCACCCCTCCACTTT.

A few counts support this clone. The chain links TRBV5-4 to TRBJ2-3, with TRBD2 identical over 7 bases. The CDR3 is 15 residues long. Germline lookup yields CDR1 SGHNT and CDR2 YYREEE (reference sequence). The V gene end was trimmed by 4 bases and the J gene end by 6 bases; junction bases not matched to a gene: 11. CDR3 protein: CASSQSGRGKDTQYF. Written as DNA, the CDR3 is TGTGCCAGCAGCCAGAGTGGGAGGGGAAAGGATACGCAGTATTTT.

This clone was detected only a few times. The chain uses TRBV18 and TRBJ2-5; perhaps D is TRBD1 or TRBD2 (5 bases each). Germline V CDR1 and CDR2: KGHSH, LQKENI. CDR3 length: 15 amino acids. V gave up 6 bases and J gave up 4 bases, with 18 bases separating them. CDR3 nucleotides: TGTGCCAGCTCCCCAGGCCACACGGGGCCAGAGACCCAGTACTTC. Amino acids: CASSPGHTGPETQYF.

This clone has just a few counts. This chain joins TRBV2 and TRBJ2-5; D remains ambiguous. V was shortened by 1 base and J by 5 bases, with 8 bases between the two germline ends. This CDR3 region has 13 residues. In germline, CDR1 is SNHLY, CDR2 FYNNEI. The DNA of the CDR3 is TGTGCCAGCAGTGAAGAGAGACGGGAGACCCAGTACTTC. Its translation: CASSEERRETQYF.

This CDR3 is CSARPGTEAFF. The DNA of the CDR3 is TGCAGTGCTAGACCGGGTACTGAAGCTTTCTTT. This chain links TRBV20-1 with TRBJ1-1; D ambiguous. The V end was cut by 2 bases, the J end by 5 bases, with 6 bases between. The V gene's germline CDR1 is DFQATT and CDR2 SNEGSKA (reference sequence). This CDR3 has 11 residues.

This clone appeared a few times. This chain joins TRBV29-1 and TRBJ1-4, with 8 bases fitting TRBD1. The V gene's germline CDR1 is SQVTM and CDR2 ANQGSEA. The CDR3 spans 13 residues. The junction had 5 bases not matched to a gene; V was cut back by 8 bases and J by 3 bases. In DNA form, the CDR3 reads TGCAGCATCATGACAGGGGCTAATGAAAAACTGTTTTTT. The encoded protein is CSIMTGANEKLFF.

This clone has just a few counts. The DNA for the CDR3 is TGTGCCAGTAATGAAAGGGTTGAAAACATTCAGTACTTC. Translated: CASNERVENIQYF. The chain recombines TRBV19 with TRBJ2-4; D ambiguous. V was cut by 7 bases and J by 5 bases, with 12 bases left in between. CDR3 length: 13 residues. Germline-derived CDR1 and CDR2 are LNHDA and SQIVND (reference sequence).

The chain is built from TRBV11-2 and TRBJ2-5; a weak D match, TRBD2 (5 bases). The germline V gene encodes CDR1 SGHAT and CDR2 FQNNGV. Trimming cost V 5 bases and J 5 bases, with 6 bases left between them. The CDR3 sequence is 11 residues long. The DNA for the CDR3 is TGTGCCAGCAGCACGGGGGAGACCCAGTACTTC. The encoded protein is CASSTGETQYF.

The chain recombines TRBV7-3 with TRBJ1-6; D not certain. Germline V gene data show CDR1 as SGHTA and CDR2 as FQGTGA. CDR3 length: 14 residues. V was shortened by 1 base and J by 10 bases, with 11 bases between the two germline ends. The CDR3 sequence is CASSLRAEFSPLHF. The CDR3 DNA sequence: TGTGCCAGCAGCTTAAGAGCGGAGTTCTCACCCCTCCACTTT.

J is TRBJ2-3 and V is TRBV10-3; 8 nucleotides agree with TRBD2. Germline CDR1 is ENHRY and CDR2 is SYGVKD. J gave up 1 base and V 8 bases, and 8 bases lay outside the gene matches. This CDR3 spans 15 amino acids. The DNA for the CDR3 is TGTGCCATCGGGCGAAGCGGGAGACGCACAGATACGCAGTATTTT. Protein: CAIGRSGRRTDTQYF.